The next 24 T cell receptor beta chains were all read from a single sample in a study of molecular identifiers for immune sequencing clone quantification. TCRdb called the PCR reads again in MiXCR, with one record for every CDR3 protein. The table lists 300,000 to 400,000 distinct CDR3 sequences, 24% of them singletons. Sample: naive CD8+ T cells from blood, with Jurkat cell RNA spiked in. Subset of the sample: FACS-sorted CD8+CD4-CCR7+CD45RA+ naive T cells. These receptor sequences come from a human donor in good health. Some libraries in this study had Jurkat cell RNA spiked in.

This clonotype was counted a few times. The rearrangement links TRBV5-6 to TRBJ1-1, with TRBD1 as a possible D gene (6 bases). The CDR3 totals 16 residues. V gave up 4 bases and J gave up 4 bases, with 20 bases separating them. Germline assignment: CDR1 SGHDT and CDR2 YYEEEE. CDR3 DNA sequence: TGTGCCAGCAGCCCAATATATTTCAGGGGCGGCACTGAAGCTTTCTTT. It specifies CASSPIYFRGGTEAFF.

This clonotype has only a few counts. The chain joins TRBV28 to TRBJ1-2, with D unclear. Between the trimmed V and J ends, which lost 6 bases and 3 bases, there was a span of 11 bases. Germline V gives CDR1 MDHEN, CDR2 SYDVKM. There are 13 residues in the CDR3. As DNA, the CDR3 is TGTGCCAGCAGAAAAAGCGGGGACTATGGCTACACCTTC. It encodes CASRKSGDYGYTF.

The rearrangement links TRBV19 to TRBJ2-7; D unresolved. The V end lost 1 base, the J end lost 7 bases, and 5 bases lay between the germline ends. Germline V lookup: CDR1 LNHDA, CDR2 SQIVND (reference sequence). This CDR3 contains 11 residues. CDR3 in amino acids: CASSIGAEQYF. CDR3 nucleotide sequence: TGTGCCAGTAGTATAGGGGCTGAGCAGTACTTC.

This clonotype showed up just a few times. One end of the junction does not line up with germline, which may come from a read error. The chain combines TRBV2 with TRBJ2-5, with D perhaps matching TRBD2 (6 bases). The CDR3 sequence is 16 residues long. Germline lookup yields CDR1 SNHLY and CDR2 FYNNEI. In DNA, the CDR3 is TGTGCCAGCAGTGAAGATCTCGGGAGTTTCCAAGAGACCCAATACTTC. Translated: CASSEDLGSFQETQYF.

In its sample, this clonotype was seen many times. The chain is built from TRBV5-6 and TRBJ2-5; maybe TRBD1 (6 bases). The CDR3 spans 15 residues. The germline V gene encodes CDR1 SGHDT and CDR2 YYEEEE. V lost 1 base to trimming and J lost 3 bases, with 13 bases between them. CDR3 loop: CASSLYVRGKETQYF. The CDR3 DNA is TGTGCCAGCAGCTTGTATGTCAGGGGAAAAGAGACCCAGTACTTC.

The J gene is TRBJ1-6, the V gene TRBV3-1; TRBD1 matches at 11 bases. Germline V gives CDR1 LGHDT, CDR2 YNNKEL (reference sequence). The CDR3 runs 17 residues. The V and J ends lost 4 bases and 8 bases, in that order; junction bases with no gene match: 10. In DNA form, the CDR3 reads TGTGCCAGCAGCCTGGGGACAGGGGGAGCCCTACATTCACCCCTCCACTTT. It is translated as CASSLGTGGALHSPLHF.

The chain carries TRBV4-3 and TRBJ1-1; D call uncertain. V lost 1 base to trimming and J lost 0 bases, with 18 bases between them. Looked up from germline, CDR1 is LGHNA and CDR2 is YSLEER. The CDR3 covers 18 residues. CDR3 in DNA: TGCGCCAGCAGCCAAGGATTATTTAGGGCAGGCCTGAACACTGAAGCTTTCTTT. This codes for CASSQGLFRAGLNTEAFF.

The rearrangement joins TRBV29-1 to TRBJ1-1; maybe TRBD1 (5 bases). Trimming cost V 4 bases and J 1 base, with 10 bases left between them. The CDR3 loop spans 13 amino acids. Germline V CDR1 and CDR2: SQVTM, ANQGSEA. In DNA, the CDR3 is TGCAGCGTTGGAGATCAGGGGAACACTGAAGCTTTCTTT. It translates to CSVGDQGNTEAFF.

This clonotype was seen repeatedly, ten times or more. The chain joins TRBV12-3 or TRBV12-4 to TRBJ2-5; 11 bases fit TRBD2. Losses at the gene ends were 7 bases for V and 3 bases for J; bases not matched to a gene: 7. The CDR3 sequence is 15 residues long. CDR3 region: CASNRLAGKEETQYF. For the CDR3, the DNA is TGTGCCAGCAATAGACTAGCGGGAAAAGAAGAGACCCAGTACTTC.

Only a few counts were recorded for this clonotype. V is TRBV20-1 and J is TRBJ1-1; TRBD1 matches 12 bases. This CDR3 is 18 amino acids long. Germline assignment: CDR1 DFQATT and CDR2 SNEGSKA (reference sequence). J lost 1 base, V lost 1 base, and 10 bases had no gene match. CDR3 residues: CSARALRGQGAPNTEAFF. The CDR3 bases are TGCAGTGCTAGAGCCTTGCGGGGACAGGGGGCTCCGAACACTGAAGCTTTCTTT.

The chain couples TRBV27 to TRBJ2-7, with D maybe TRBD1 (6 bases). V gave up 0 bases and J gave up 3 bases, with 9 bases separating them. Germline V gene data show CDR1 as MNHEY and CDR2 as SMNVEV (reference sequence). This CDR3 region has 14 residues. Here the CDR3 reads CASSLSAGVYEQYF. The DNA for the CDR3 is TGTGCCAGCAGTTTATCAGCAGGGGTCTACGAGCAGTACTTC.

This clonotype has more than one count but fewer than ten. The chain carries TRBV4-1 and TRBJ2-1; tentatively, D is TRBD1 or TRBD2 (5 bases each). Germline values: CDR1 MGHRA, CDR2 YSYEKL. With 4 bases removed from V and 4 bases from J, the gap between germline ends came to 8 bases. This CDR3 has 13 residues. CDR3 sequence: CASSRGPYNEQFF. For the CDR3, the DNA is TGCGCCAGCAGCCGGGGACCGTACAATGAGCAGTTCTTC.

This sequence joins TRBV19 and TRBJ2-1; 9 bases align to TRBD2. CDR1 LNHDA and CDR2 SQIVND come from the germline V gene (reference sequence). The CDR3 loop spans 16 amino acids. V trimming: 0 bases; J trimming: 7 bases; junction bases outside the gene matches: 7. CDR3 bases: TGTGCCAGTAGTATAGATCCCCAAGGACTAGCGAATGAGCAGTTCTTC. Translating gives CASSIDPQGLANEQFF.

As for this clonotype: This may be a read error, as it is one base from a much larger clone. The V gene is TRBV29-1, the J gene TRBJ1-1; no definite D call. The CDR3 totals 10 residues. Per germline, CDR1 SQVTM and CDR2 ANQGSEA. The CDR3 is CSALYREACF. The CDR3 DNA sequence: TGCAGCGCTCTCTACCGTGAAGCTTGCTTT.

This clonotype was recorded once. A much more abundant neighbour one base away suggests this may be a read error. The chain is built from TRBV29-1 and TRBJ1-1, with D possibly being TRBD1 (5 bases). The CDR3 sequence is 13 residues long. Trimming stripped 4 bases from V and 4 bases from J, with 13 bases between. The germline V gene encodes CDR1 SQVTM and CDR2 ANQGSEA. For the CDR3, the DNA is TGCAGCGTTGCTCAGGGTTTGAGCACTGAAGCTTTCTTT. It encodes CSVAQGLSTEAFF. The entire variable domain, with the rest obtained from reference TRBV29-1 and TRBJ1-1, is as follows: SAVISQKPSRDICQRGTSLTIQCQVDSQVTMMFWYRQQPGQSLTLIATANQGSEATYESGFVIDKFPISRPNLTFSTLTVSNMSPEDSSIYLCSVAQGLSTEAFFGQGTRLTVV.

This clonotype was counted at least ten times. The V gene is TRBV29-1, the J gene TRBJ2-7; D is perhaps TRBD2 (6 bases). V was clipped by 6 bases and J by 7 bases, with 19 bases between them. The CDR3 has 13 amino acids. Germline CDR1 is SQVTM and CDR2 is ANQGSEA. The CDR3 nucleotides read TGCAGCGTGATCGGTGGGGGGAGTTGGGAGCAGTACTTC. It codes for CSVIGGGSWEQYF.

In the case of this clonotype: This may be a read error, as it is one base from a much larger clone. The chain links TRBV28 to TRBJ2-5, with D perhaps TRBD2 (6 bases). Germline V gives CDR1 MDHEN, CDR2 SYDVKM. This CDR3 has 16 residues. The CDR3 coding sequence is TGTGCCAGCAGTTTCCTGGTAGCGGACTACCAAGAGACCCAGCACTTC. Amino acids: CASSFLVADYQETQHF. Combining the CDR3 with reference TRBV28 and TRBJ2-5 gives the whole variable domain DVKVTQSSRYLVKRTGEKVFLECVQDMDHENMFWYRQDPGLGLRLIYFSYDVKMKEKGDIPEGYSVSREKKERFSLILESASTNQTSMYLCASSFLVADYQETQHFGPGTRLLVL.

This clonotype has only a few counts. Here the CDR3 reads CASSNYPGQGVGEQYF. As DNA, the CDR3 is TGTGCCAGCAGTAACTACCCGGGACAGGGTGTAGGCGAGCAGTACTTC. The rearrangement uses TRBV12-3 or TRBV12-4 and TRBJ2-7, with 9 nucleotides matching TRBD1. Trimming took 5 bases from V and 6 from J; bases not matched to a gene: 14. This CDR3 contains 16 residues.

This chain links TRBV7-9 with TRBJ1-1, with a weak D call TRBD1 (6 bases). This CDR3 region has 16 residues. Deletions cut 3 bases from V and 3 bases from J, with 17 bases between. CDR1 is SEHNR and CDR2 is FQNEAQ in the germline V gene (reference sequence). The CDR3 coding sequence is TGTGCCAGCAGCTTCCCACTAGGCACAGGGTACACTGAAGCTTTCTTT. Translating it yields CASSFPLGTGYTEAFF.

The table lists this clonotype with many counts. This chain joins TRBV28 and TRBJ1-1; D is unclear. This CDR3 comprises 14 residues. The germline V gene has CDR1 MDHEN and CDR2 SYDVKM. V was pared by 3 bases and J by 5 bases, with 13 bases between. DNA for the CDR3: TGTGCCAGCAGTTTTGCCTTAGAGGTTACTGAAGCTTTCTTT. This codes for CASSFALEVTEAFF.

V and J are TRBV6-6 and TRBJ2-3; no definite D call. Trimming removed 6 bases at V and 0 bases at J, with 13 bases between. Germline V CDR1 and CDR2: MNHNY, SVGAGI (reference sequence). The CDR3 is 15 residues long. This CDR3 is CASSPLHPSTDTQYF. The CDR3 DNA sequence: TGTGCCAGCAGCCCTCTCCACCCTAGCACAGATACGCAGTATTTT.

This clonotype was seen repeatedly, ten times or more. This chain links TRBV6-5 with TRBJ2-3, with TRBD2 identical over 12 bases. The CDR3 runs to 16 residues. After removal of 5 bases from V and 0 bases from J, the junction contained 3 bases not matched to a gene. CDR1 MNHEY and CDR2 SVGAGI come from the germline V gene. CDR3 nucleotides: TGTGCCAGCAGTGCGACTAGCGGGGGAAGCACAGATACGCAGTATTTT. Its protein product is CASSATSGGSTDTQYF.

J is TRBJ2-3 and V is TRBV27, with 9 positions matching TRBD2. V was pared by 5 bases and J by 4 bases, with 10 bases of the junction left unmatched. CDR1 and CDR2 (germline): MNHEY, SMNVEV (reference sequence). The CDR3 length is 16 residues. Written as DNA, the CDR3 is TGTGCCAGCAGTCCTCTAGCGGGACTTAGCCCAGATACGCAGTATTTT. It codes for CASSPLAGLSPDTQYF.

In this sample, this clonotype turned up many times. The chain uses TRBV20-1 and TRBJ2-7; 9 bases are a match to TRBD1. The germline CDR1 and CDR2 sequences are DFQATT and SNEGSKA (reference sequence). This CDR3 is 14 amino acids long. V gave up 4 bases and J gave up 1 base; unmatched junction bases: 5. CDR3 coding DNA: TGCAGTGCTACTAGGACAGGGGCGTCCTACGAGCAGTACTTC. Translating gives CSATRTGASYEQYF.